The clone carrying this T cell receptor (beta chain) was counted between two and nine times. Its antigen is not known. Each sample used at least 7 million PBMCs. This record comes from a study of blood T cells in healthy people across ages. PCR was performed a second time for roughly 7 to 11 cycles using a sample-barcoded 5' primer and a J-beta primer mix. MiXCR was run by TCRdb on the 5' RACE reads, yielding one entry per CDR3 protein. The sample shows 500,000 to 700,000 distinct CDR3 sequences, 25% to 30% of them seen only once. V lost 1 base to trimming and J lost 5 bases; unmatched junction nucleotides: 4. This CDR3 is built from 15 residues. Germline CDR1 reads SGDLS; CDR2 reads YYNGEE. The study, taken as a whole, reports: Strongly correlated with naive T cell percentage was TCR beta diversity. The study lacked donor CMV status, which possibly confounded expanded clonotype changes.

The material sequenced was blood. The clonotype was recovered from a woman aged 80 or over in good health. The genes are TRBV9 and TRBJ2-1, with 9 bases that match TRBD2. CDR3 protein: CASSVTAGGHNEQFF. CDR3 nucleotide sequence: TGTGCCAGCAGCGTAACAGCGGGGGGTCACAATGAGCAGTTCTTC.